The 21 T cell receptor beta chains reported below all come from one sample, sequenced in a study of cytomegalovirus exposure and HLA in healthy donors. Primers: 60 Vbeta forward and 13 Jbeta reverse. TCRdb's copy holds only in-frame clones and misses some; the assay was immunoSEQ multiplex PCR. The data show about 140,000 clones, 80% seen once. Sequencing used PBMCs. Receptor source: a man aged 40-55 years in good health and CMV-seropositive.

The table lists this clone with a few counts. The V call is TRBV7-9, the J call TRBJ2-7; maybe TRBD2 (6 bases). Germline loops: CDR1 SEHNR, CDR2 FQNEAQ (reference sequence). The CDR3 contains 15 residues. Trimming removed 3 bases from V and 1 base from J, with 13 bases in between. CDR3 DNA sequence: TGTGCCAGCAGCTTCGGTGGAGGGGTGTCCTACGAGCAGTACTTC. This sequence encodes CASSFGGGVSYEQYF.

The chain uses TRBV25-1 and TRBJ2-5; D is possibly TRBD2 (6 bases). Trimming removed 2 bases at V and 4 bases at J, with 8 bases between. Germline CDR1 is MGHDK and CDR2 is SYGVNS. This CDR3 spans 13 amino acids. DNA for the CDR3: TGTGCCAGCAGTGAAGGGGGGAGAGAGACCCAGTACTTC. This gives the protein CASSEGGRETQYF.

This chain connects TRBV9 to TRBJ2-2, with 10 bases identical to TRBD2. Trimming removed 0 bases from V and 6 bases from J; junction bases left unmatched: 11. Germline V gives CDR1 SGDLS, CDR2 YYNGEE. This CDR3 is 18 amino acids long. The CDR3 coding sequence is TGTGCCAGCAGCGTAGATCGGCTAGCGGGAGTTCTTCCCGGGGAGCTGTTTTTT. Its protein product is CASSVDRLAGVLPGELFF.

The chain is built from TRBV27 and TRBJ2-1, with D maybe TRBD2 (7 bases). The V gene lost 3 bases and the J gene lost 11 bases, with 20 bases spanning the gap. This CDR3 is 15 amino acids long. Germline CDR1 MNHEY, CDR2 SMNVEV (reference sequence). CDR3 residues: CASSLGGGWNWKQFF. The CDR3 nucleotides are TGTGCCAGCAGTTTGGGAGGGGGGTGGAACTGGAAGCAGTTCTTC.

The rearrangement joins TRBV7-9 to TRBJ2-3, with 11 bases identical to TRBD1. The CDR3 runs to 16 residues. Germline V gives CDR1 SEHNR, CDR2 FQNEAQ (reference sequence). V was pared by 4 bases and J by 3 bases, with 6 bases of the junction left unmatched. The CDR3 protein is CASSSGQGAVTDTQYF. CDR3 DNA: TGTGCCAGCAGCTCCGGACAGGGGGCGGTTACAGATACGCAGTATTTT.

Only one count was recorded for this clone. The rearrangement uses TRBV6-5 and TRBJ2-3; D gene unclear. The CDR3 totals 14 residues. Germline CDR1 MNHEY, CDR2 SVGAGI. Trimming stripped 0 bases from V and 8 bases from J, with 12 bases between. CDR3 DNA: TGTGCCAGCAGTTACTCTGGCCAGCTAGGTACGCAGTATTTT. Translated: CASSYSGQLGTQYF.

The V and J genes are TRBV28 and TRBJ1-3; 8 bases agree with TRBD1. V dropped 2 bases and J dropped 4; count of bases not matched to a gene: 4. CDR3 length equals 15 residues. Germline V lookup: CDR1 MDHEN, CDR2 SYDVKM. The DNA of the CDR3 is TGTGCCAGCAGTTTACAGGGGGCAGGCGGAAACACCATATATTTT. Amino acid sequence: CASSLQGAGGNTIYF.

This clone was counted only a few times. The V call is TRBV27, the J call TRBJ1-2, with 11 bases that match TRBD1. Germline lookup yields CDR1 MNHEY and CDR2 SMNVEV (reference sequence). CDR3 length: 16 residues. The junction had 12 bases not matched to a gene; V was cut back by 5 bases and J by 7 bases. CDR3 nucleotide sequence: TGTGCCAGCAGTCGACATATCGGACAGGGGGCGGGTGGCTACACCTTC. The encoded protein is CASSRHIGQGAGGYTF.

The V and J genes are TRBV30 and TRBJ2-5; a weak D match, TRBD2 (6 bases). Germline CDR1 GTSNPN, CDR2 SVGIG (reference sequence). Trimming took 5 bases from V and 4 from J, leaving 20 bases between them. The CDR3 is made up of 15 amino acids. CDR3 loop: CAWEVRGGEAETQYF. In nucleotides, the CDR3 is TGTGCCTGGGAGGTCCGGGGCGGGGAGGCAGAGACCCAGTACTTC.

V usage is TRBV19 and J usage is TRBJ1-2, with 7 bases matching TRBD1. Germline V gene data show CDR1 as LNHDA and CDR2 as SQIVND (reference sequence). CDR3 length: 16 amino acids. Unmatched junction bases numbered 12, after V lost 3 bases and J lost 5 bases. CDR3 amino acids: CASSMTYWTGRYGYTF. The CDR3 coding sequence is TGTGCCAGTAGTATGACATATTGGACAGGACGATATGGCTACACCTTC.

This chain links TRBV15 with TRBJ1-1; D not resolved. Trimming took 0 bases from V and 4 from J, leaving 9 bases between them. Germline assignment: CDR1 LNHNV and CDR2 YYDKDF (reference sequence). CDR3 size: 14 residues. This CDR3 reads CATSREPRSTEAFF. The CDR3 DNA reads TGTGCCACCAGCAGAGAACCAAGGAGCACTGAAGCTTTCTTT.

The genes are TRBV6-1 and TRBJ2-7; D perhaps matches TRBD2 (7 bases). V shed 2 bases and J shed 0 bases, with 17 bases lying between them. Germline V gives CDR1 MNHNS, CDR2 SASEGT. This CDR3 spans 17 amino acids. The CDR3 bases are TGTGCCAGCAGTGAACCCGGGGGGCGGGACCTCTCCTACGAGCAGTACTTC. Amino acids: CASSEPGGRDLSYEQYF.

There are a few counts of this clone. The V gene is TRBV4-3, the J gene TRBJ2-7, with TRBD1 matching over 7 bases. This CDR3 has 13 amino acids. Germline V gene data show CDR1 as LGHNA and CDR2 as YSLEER. Trimming cost V 4 bases and J 3 bases; bases outside gene matches: 3. CDR3 region: CASSRDSRYEQYF. For the CDR3, the DNA is TGCGCCAGCAGCCGGGACAGTCGCTACGAGCAGTACTTC.

The V gene is TRBV27, the J gene TRBJ2-1; 7 bases line up with TRBD1. The ends lost 0 bases at V and 2 bases at J; junction bases unmatched: 7. Germline loops: CDR1 MNHEY, CDR2 SMNVEV (reference sequence). The CDR3 length is 17 residues. CDR3 sequence reads: CASSLSLDRVTYNEQFF. The DNA of the CDR3 is TGTGCCAGCAGTTTATCCCTCGACAGGGTAACCTACAATGAGCAGTTCTTC.

In this sample, this clone turned up once. The CDR3 loop is CASSSPGTSGEDEQYF. CDR3 DNA: TGTGCCAGCAGTTCCCCCGGGACTAGCGGGGAGGACGAGCAGTACTTC. The chain employs TRBV27 and TRBJ2-7, with 13 positions matching TRBD2. The CDR3 is 16 residues long. V was pared by 4 bases and J by 5 bases, with 8 bases of the junction left unmatched. In germline, CDR1 is MNHEY, CDR2 SMNVEV (reference sequence).

The rearrangement joins TRBV10-2 to TRBJ1-5; TRBD1 is a possible D gene (5 bases). Per germline, CDR1 WSHSY and CDR2 SAAADI. V lost 3 bases, J lost 2 bases, and 11 bases lay in between. CDR3 length: 15 amino acids. In nucleotides, the CDR3 is TGCGCCAGCAGTGACTACAGGTGGGGCAATCAGCCCCAGCATTTT. Translation gives CASSDYRWGNQPQHF.

This clone occurred once. The rearrangement links TRBV18 to TRBJ2-2; D remains ambiguous. Germline assignment: CDR1 KGHSH and CDR2 LQKENI. Trimming left V 1 base short and J 5 bases short, with 5 bases between. The CDR3 has 13 amino acids. The CDR3 nucleotides read TGTGCCAGCTCACCACTCCAGACCGGGGAGCTGTTTTTT. Translation: CASSPLQTGELFF.

The CDR3 DNA reads as TGTGCCAGCAGCGCAGTGCCCGGGACAGGGGGCGATGAGCAGTTCTTC. Amino acids: CASSAVPGTGGDEQFF. This rearrangement joins TRBV9 to TRBJ2-1; 12 bases are shared with TRBD1. Germline CDR1 SGDLS, CDR2 YYNGEE. The CDR3 extends over 16 amino acids. The trim removed 3 bases at V and 8 bases at J, leaving 9 bases unmatched.

This clone was seen a single time. The genes are TRBV4-1 and TRBJ2-7, with 9 bases aligning to TRBD2. The CDR3 has 18 residues. The junction had 11 bases not matched to a gene; V was cut back by 2 bases and J by 0 bases. Germline values: CDR1 MGHRA, CDR2 YSYEKL. The DNA of the CDR3 is TGCGCCAGCAGCCAATCCCAAGTGGCTAGCGGGAACTCCTACGAGCAGTACTTC. Its translation: CASSQSQVASGNSYEQYF.

This sequence joins TRBV27 and TRBJ1-2, with D tentatively TRBD1 (5 bases). The germline gives CDR1 MNHEY, CDR2 SMNVEV (reference sequence). This CDR3 is 14 amino acids long. The ends were cut back, 4 bases at V and 2 bases at J, with 11 bases in the middle. The CDR3 DNA follows: TGTGCCAGCAGTTCCTTAACAGGAAACTATGGCTACACCTTC. Its protein product is CASSSLTGNYGYTF.

V gene TRBV7-2 combines with J gene TRBJ1-3, with 11 bases lining up with TRBD1. This CDR3 has 16 residues. CDR1 and CDR2 from the germline V gene are SGHTA and FQGNSA. After removal of 3 bases from V and 6 bases from J, the junction contained 7 bases not matched to a gene. The CDR3 here is CASSFKGTGGENTIYF. The CDR3 bases are TGTGCCAGCAGCTTTAAGGGGACAGGGGGAGAAAACACCATATATTTT. Filled out from reference TRBV7-2 and TRBJ1-3, the complete variable domain reads GAGVSQSPSNKVTEKGKDVELRCDPISGHTALYWYRQSLGQGLEFLIYFQGNSAPDKSGLPSDRFSAERTGGSVSTLTIQRTQQEDSAVYLCASSFKGTGGENTIYFGEGSWLTVV.